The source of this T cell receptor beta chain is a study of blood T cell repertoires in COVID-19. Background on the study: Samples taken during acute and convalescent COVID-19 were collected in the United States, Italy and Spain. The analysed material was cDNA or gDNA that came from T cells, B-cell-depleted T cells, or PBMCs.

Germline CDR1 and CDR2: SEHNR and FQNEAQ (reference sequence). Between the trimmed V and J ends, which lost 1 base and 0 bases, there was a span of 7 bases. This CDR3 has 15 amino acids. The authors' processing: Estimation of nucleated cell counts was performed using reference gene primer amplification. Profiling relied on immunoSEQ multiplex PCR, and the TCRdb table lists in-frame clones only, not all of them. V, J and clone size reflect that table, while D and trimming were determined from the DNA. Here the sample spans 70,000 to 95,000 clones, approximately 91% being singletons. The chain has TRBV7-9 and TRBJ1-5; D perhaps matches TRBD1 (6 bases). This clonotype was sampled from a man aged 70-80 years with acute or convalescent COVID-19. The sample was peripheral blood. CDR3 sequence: CASSLGGHSNQPQHF. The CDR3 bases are TGTGCCAGCAGCTTAGGGGGGCATAGCAATCAGCCCCAGCATTTT.